This T cell receptor beta chain was identified in a study of T-cell memory formation after mild COVID-19 (dated by TCRdb to about 2021). Describing the broader study: Most TCR sequence clusters were specific to one of the two donors. In a couple of donors, T-cell clones that expanded and contracted after mild COVID-19 were tracked by sequencing TCRalpha and TCRbeta repertoires over time. Two young, previously healthy adult volunteers, one female and one male, were included in the cohort. The study at large found these results: SARS-CoV-2 specificity of the second-wave clones peaking on day 37 was not confirmed. Balanced CD4/CD8 phenotypes were observed for clones contracting from day 15 to 85, whereas a bias towards CD4+ was observed for a second wave of clones expanding from day 15 to 37. The detection of some responding clones in pre-infection memory suggests that pre-existing cross-reactive memory T cells joined the SARS-CoV-2 response. Contracting CD4+ clones were located mainly in the CM and EM memory subsets, whereas CD8+ clones were found to be enriched in EMRA. Only a couple of mild cases were covered by the study, and larger cohorts that include severe cases with pre-infection samples were considered necessary.

CDR1 and CDR2 (SGHRS, YFSETQ) derive from the germline V gene. V gives up 0 bases and J gives up 1 base, and the segment between their germline ends measures 14 bases. There are 16 amino acids in the CDR3, from cysteine to phenylalanine inclusive. Only the CDR3 DNA is retained, 48 bases long and in frame from the first base. PBMCs were isolated by Ficoll-Paque density gradient centrifugation. In regard to this clonotype: The specificity of this receptor is unknown. Base qualities are not recorded, but no much larger clone differs from it by a single base.

The instrument was an Illumina NovaSeq 6000. TCRalpha and TCRbeta cDNA libraries were constructed by 5'RACE with constant-segment primers, with sample barcodes and unique molecular identifiers being introduced. Trizol reagent was used to extract RNA from every sample. Library amplification was performed in two PCR steps, and a second sample barcode and Illumina TruSeq adapters were introduced in the second step. Libraries were sequenced on an Illumina NovaSeq with 2 x 150 bp paired-end reads. The authors' analysis ran thus. With migec v1.2.7, reads were demultiplexed and then collapsed into UMI-guided consensus sequences. With mixcr v2.1.11, UMI consensuses were aligned to TRA and TRB V and J templates and assembled into clonotypes. A clonotype was counted as expanded or contracted only if both edgeR and NoisET called the change significant, with noise models trained on biological replicates. For edgeR calls, the cutoffs were a false discovery rate-adjusted p below 0.01 and a log2 fold-change threshold of 1. As an exploratory analysis of dynamics, PCA with hierarchical clustering was applied to max-normalized trajectories of the 1000 most abundant clonotypes. Separately sequenced CD4+ and CD8+ repertoires were used to assign a CD4 or CD8 phenotype to each responding clone. TCRdb redid the processing of the public reads, applying fastp at Q25 and MiXCR, and retained in-frame beta chains. A single entry per CDR3 protein holds the most common genes and DNA from its merged rows. The V and J calls and clone size come from TCRdb's table, not from the authors' own analysis. For this sample the table gives about 610,000 distinct CDR3 sequences, of which 17% were detected only once. Roughly 8% of the sample belongs to the ten largest clones.

This sequence originates from an adult woman who had mild COVID-19 (a few samples of this study predate the infection). The sample titles of this study are shuffled in the database, so cell type and time point are left out; the donor was told from shared clones. The sequence links TRBV5-1 to TRBJ2-7, with the D call perhaps TRBD1 or TRBD2, each one matching 5 bases. Sequencing used PBMCs or a T cell subset sorted from them (not recorded which). At the DNA level, the sequence is TGCGCCAGCAGCTTGGAAGGGACCGGGAATTCCTACGAGCAGTACTTC. Translation gives CASSLEGTGNSYEQYF.